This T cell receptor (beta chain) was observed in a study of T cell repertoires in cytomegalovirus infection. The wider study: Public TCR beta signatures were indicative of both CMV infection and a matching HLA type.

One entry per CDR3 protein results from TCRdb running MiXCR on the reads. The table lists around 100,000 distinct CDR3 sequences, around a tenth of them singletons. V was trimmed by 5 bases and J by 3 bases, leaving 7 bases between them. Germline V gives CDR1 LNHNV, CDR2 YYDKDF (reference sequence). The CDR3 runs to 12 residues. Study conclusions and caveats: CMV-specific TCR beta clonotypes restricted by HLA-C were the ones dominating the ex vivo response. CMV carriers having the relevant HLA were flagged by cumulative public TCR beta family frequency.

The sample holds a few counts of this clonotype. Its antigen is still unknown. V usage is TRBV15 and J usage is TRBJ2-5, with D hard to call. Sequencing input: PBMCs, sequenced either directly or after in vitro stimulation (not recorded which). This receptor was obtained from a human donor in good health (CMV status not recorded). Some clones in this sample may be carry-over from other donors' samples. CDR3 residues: CATSFGEETQYF. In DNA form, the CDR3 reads TGTGCCACCAGCTTTGGGGAAGAGACCCAGTACTTC.